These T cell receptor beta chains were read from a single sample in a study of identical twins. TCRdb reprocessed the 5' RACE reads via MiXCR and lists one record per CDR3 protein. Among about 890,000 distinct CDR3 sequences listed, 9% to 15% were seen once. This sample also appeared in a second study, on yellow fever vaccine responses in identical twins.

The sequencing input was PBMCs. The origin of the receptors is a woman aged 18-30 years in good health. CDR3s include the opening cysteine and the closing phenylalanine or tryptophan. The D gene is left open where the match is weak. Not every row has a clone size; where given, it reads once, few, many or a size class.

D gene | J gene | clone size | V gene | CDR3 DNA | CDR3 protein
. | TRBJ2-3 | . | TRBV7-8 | TGTGCCAGCAGCTTAGACCCGGTGGGGGGTACGCAGTATTTT | CASSLDPVGGTQYF
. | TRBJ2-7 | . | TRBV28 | TGTGCCAGCACCCGAGCCCTGGGGGGCTATGGATTTTCCGAGCAGTACTTC | CASTRALGGYGFSEQYF
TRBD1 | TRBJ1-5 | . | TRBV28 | TGTGCCAGCGTTGGGCAAAAACAGGGGCAGCCCCAGCATTTT | CASVGQKQGQPQHF
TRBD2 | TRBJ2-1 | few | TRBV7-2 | TGTGCCAGCAGCTTACTCCGTCGCGGGACTAGCAATGAGCAGTTCTTC | CASSLLRRGTSNEQFF
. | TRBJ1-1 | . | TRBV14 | TGTGCCAGCAGCCAAGGGGTCAGGCAAGCTTTCTTT | CASSQGVRQAFF
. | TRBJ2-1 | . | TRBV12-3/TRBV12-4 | TGTGCCATGGGTAGTCCGTACAATGAGCAGTTCTTC | CAMGSPYNEQFF
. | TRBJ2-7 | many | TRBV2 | TGTGCCAGCAGTGATGACTCCTACGAGCAGTACTTC | CASSDDSYEQYF
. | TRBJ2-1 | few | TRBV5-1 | TGCGCCAGCAGCCCTGGGGGGGGCCGGGAGCAGTTCTTC | CASSPGGGREQFF
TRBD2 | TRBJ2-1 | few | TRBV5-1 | TGCGCCAGCAGGGGGGGGGACTCCTACAATGAGCAGTTCTTC | CASRGGDSYNEQFF
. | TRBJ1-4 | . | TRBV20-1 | TGCAGTGCTAGGGTCAGTAATGAAAAACTGTTTTTT | CSARVSNEKLFF
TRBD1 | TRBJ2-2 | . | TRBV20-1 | TGCAGTGCTGGGGACAGGGGCGACACCGGGGAGCTGTTTTTT | CSAGDRGDTGELFF
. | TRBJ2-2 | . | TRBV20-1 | TGCAGTGCTACACCCTCTACGGGCCGGAACACCGGGGAGCTGTTTTTT | CSATPSTGRNTGELFF
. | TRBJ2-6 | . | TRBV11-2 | TGTGCCAGCAGCTTAGATGGGTCAGGGTATGGGGCCAACGTCCTGACTTTC | CASSLDGSGYGANVLTF
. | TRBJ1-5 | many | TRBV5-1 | TGCGCCAGCAGCCTAGCAGGGATGGACAATCAGCCCCAGCATTTT | CASSLAGMDNQPQHF
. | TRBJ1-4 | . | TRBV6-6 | TGTGCCAGCAGTAACCGGGAGAATGAAAAACTGTTTTTT | CASSNRENEKLFF
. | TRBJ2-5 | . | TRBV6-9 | TGTGCCAGCAGTTATCGCACGGGAATGTACGAGACCCAGTACTTC | CASSYRTGMYETQYF
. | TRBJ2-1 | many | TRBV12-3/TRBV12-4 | TGTGCCAGCAGCCCTAATACTCTAGTTAATGAGCAGTTCTTC | CASSPNTLVNEQFF
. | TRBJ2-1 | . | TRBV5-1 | TGTGCCATCAGCTCCACCCTGGTCGGTCGCGTGGTTCGGGGGTTATACAATGAGCAGTTCTTC | CAISSTLVGRVVRGLYNEQFF
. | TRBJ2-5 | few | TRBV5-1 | TGCGCCAGCAGGCGGCGGGACTGGATACAAGAGACCCAGTACTTC | CASRRRDWIQETQYF
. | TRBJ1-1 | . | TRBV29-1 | TGCAGTGCTTCTGCGCCTGAAGCTTTCTTT | CSASAPEAFF
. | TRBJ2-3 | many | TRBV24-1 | TGTGCCACCAGTGATCCGGGGCAAGATACGCAGTATTTT | CATSDPGQDTQYF
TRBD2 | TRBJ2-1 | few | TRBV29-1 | TGCAGCGTTGAAACTTCTAGCGGGAGGCTCAATGAGCAGTTCTTC | CSVETSSGRLNEQFF
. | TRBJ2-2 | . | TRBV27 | TGTGCCAGCAGTTTTAGGGAATGGAGAACCACCGGGGAGCTGTTTTTT | CASSFREWRTTGELFF
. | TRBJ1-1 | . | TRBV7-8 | TGTGCCAGCAGCCAATGGGGACGGGGGAACACTGAAGCTTTCTTT | CASSQWGRGNTEAFF
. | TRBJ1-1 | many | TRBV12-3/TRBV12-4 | TGTGCCAGCACCCCGGCAGGTATGAACACTGAAGCTTTCTTT | CASTPAGMNTEAFF
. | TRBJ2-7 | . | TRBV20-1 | TGCAGTGCTACAGGTCCCTACGAGCAGTACTTC | CSATGPYEQYF
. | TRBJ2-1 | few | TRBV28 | TGTGCCAGCAGTTTAGCGGTGGCGCAGGGTGAGCAGTTCTTC | CASSLAVAQGEQFF
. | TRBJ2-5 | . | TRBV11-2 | TGTGCCAGCAGCACGGGGGTTAGGGAGACCCAGTACTTC | CASSTGVRETQYF
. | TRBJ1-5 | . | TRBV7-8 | TGTGCCAGCAGCCAAGGCGGAGGGGAGCCCCAGCATTTT | CASSQGGGEPQHF
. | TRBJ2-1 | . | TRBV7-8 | TGTGCCAGCAGCTTAGTTGATAGGACAACCAAATCCTACAATGAGCAGTTCTTC | CASSLVDRTTKSYNEQFF
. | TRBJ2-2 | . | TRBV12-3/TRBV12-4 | TGTGCCAGCAGGGGGGAAATCGGGGAGCTGTTTTTT | CASRGEIGELFF
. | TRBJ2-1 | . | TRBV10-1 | TGCGCCAGCAGTGACACGGGGCGCTCCTACAATGAGCAGTTCTTC | CASSDTGRSYNEQFF
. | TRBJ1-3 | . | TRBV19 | TGTGCCGGGCCGGGAGGGGACCTTGGAAACACCATATATTTT | CAGPGGDLGNTIYF
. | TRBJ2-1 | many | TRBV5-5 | TGTGCCAGCAGCCGCCAACATTCTAGAGGAGGTTACAATGAGCAGTTCTTC | CASSRQHSRGGYNEQFF
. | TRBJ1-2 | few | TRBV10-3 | TGTGCCATATACGGGGGCGGCTATGGCTACACCTTC | CAIYGGGYGYTF
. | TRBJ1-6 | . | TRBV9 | TGTGCCAGCAGCGTAGATAAACGTTTGACACCCCTCCACTTT | CASSVDKRLTPLHF
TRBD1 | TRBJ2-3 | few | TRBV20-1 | TGCAGTGCTAGAATACGACAGGGAGATAACACAGATACGCAGTATTTT | CSARIRQGDNTDTQYF
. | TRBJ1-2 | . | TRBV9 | TGTGCCAGCAGCGGTATCAACTCCCTTTTTAACTATGGCTACACCTTC | CASSGINSLFNYGYTF
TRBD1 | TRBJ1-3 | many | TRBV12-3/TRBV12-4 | TGTGCCAGCAGTTTATCTTGGACAGGGCCTGGAAACACCATATATTTT | CASSLSWTGPGNTIYF
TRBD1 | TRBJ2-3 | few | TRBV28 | TGTGCCAGCAGTCGGGACAGGGCTACGCAGTATTTT | CASSRDRATQYF
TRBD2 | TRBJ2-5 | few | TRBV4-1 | TGCGCCAGCAGCCCATTGACTAGCGGGAGGGCCTGGGAGACCCAGTACTTC | CASSPLTSGRAWETQYF
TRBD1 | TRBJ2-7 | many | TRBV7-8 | TGTGCCAGCAGCTTAAGTGACAGGGGATCCTACGAGCAGTACTTC | CASSLSDRGSYEQYF
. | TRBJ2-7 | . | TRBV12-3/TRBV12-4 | TGTGCCAGCAGTTTCGCCATAGGGTCCTACGAGCAGTACTTC | CASSFAIGSYEQYF
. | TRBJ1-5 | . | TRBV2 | TGTGCCAGCAGCGGGGAATTCAGCAATCAGCCCCAGCATTTT | CASSGEFSNQPQHF
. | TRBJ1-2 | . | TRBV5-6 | TGTGCCAGCAGCTTGGACCTCGTAGGTTACACCTTC | CASSLDLVGYTF
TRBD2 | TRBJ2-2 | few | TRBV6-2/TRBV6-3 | TGTGCCAGCAGTTACCCTCTTGGGACTAGCGGGGGGATGAACACCGGGGAGCTGTTTTTT | CASSYPLGTSGGMNTGELFF
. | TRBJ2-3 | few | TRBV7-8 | TGTGCCAGCAGCTTAGGTCGAGGGGGGGCCAGTTCGGATACGCAGTATTTT | CASSLGRGGASSDTQYF